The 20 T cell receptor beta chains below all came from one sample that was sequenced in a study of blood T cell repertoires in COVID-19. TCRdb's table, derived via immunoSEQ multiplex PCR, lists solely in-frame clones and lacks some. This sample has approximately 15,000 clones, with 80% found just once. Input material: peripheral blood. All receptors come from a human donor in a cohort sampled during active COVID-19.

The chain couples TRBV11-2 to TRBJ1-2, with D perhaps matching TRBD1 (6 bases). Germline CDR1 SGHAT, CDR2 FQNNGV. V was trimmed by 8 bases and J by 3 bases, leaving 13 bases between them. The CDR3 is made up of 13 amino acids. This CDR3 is CASQGRGDYGYTF. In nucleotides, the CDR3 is TGTGCCAGCCAGGGGAGGGGAGACTATGGCTACACCTTC.

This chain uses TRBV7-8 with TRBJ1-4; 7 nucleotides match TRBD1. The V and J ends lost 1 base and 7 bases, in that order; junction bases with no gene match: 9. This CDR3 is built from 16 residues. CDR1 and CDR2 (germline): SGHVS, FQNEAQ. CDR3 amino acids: CASSLGAAGGPEKLFF. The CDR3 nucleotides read TGTGCCAGCAGCTTAGGGGCGGCAGGGGGGCCTGAAAAACTGTTTTTT.

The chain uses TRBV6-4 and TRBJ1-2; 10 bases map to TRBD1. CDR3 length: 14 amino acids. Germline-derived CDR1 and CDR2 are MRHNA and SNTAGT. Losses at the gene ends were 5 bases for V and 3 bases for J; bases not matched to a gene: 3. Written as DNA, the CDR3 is TGTGCCAGCAGTCGGGGGACAGGGGACTATGGCTACACCTTC. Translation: CASSRGTGDYGYTF.

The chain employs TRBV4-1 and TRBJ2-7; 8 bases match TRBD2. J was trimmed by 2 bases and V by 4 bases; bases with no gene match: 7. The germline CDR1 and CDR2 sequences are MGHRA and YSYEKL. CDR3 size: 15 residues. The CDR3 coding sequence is TGCGCCAGCAGCCTCAGGACGGGGGGGGCCTACGAGCAGTACTTC. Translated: CASSLRTGGAYEQYF.

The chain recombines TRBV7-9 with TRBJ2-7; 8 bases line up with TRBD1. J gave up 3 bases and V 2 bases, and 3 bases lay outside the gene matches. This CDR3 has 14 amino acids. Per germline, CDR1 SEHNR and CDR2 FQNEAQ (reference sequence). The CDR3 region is CASSLRTGGYEQYF. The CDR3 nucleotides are TGTGCCAGCAGCTTAAGAACAGGGGGCTACGAGCAGTACTTC.

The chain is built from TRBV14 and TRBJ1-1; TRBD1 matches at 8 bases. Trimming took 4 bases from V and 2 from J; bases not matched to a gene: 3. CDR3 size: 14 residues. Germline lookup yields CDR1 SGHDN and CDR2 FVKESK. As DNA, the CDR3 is TGTGCCAGCAGCCCCAGGGGGCGAAACACTGAAGCTTTCTTT. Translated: CASSPRGRNTEAFF.

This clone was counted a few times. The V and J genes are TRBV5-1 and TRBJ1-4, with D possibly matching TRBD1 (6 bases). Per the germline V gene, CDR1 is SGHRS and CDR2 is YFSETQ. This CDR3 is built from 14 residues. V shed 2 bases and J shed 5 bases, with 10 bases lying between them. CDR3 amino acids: CASSLQGDNEKLFF. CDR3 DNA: TGCGCCAGCAGCTTACAGGGAGACAATGAAAAACTGTTTTTT.

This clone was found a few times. CDR3 loop: CASSFGGRGRVGEEQYF. CDR3 coding DNA: TGTGCCAGCAGCTTTGGCGGCAGGGGGCGGGTAGGGGAAGAGCAGTACTTC. The chain uses TRBV7-2 and TRBJ2-7; 8 bases match TRBD1. V lost 3 bases and J lost 7; bases outside the gene matches: 17. The CDR3 totals 17 residues. Germline V gene lookup returns CDR1 SGHTA and CDR2 FQGNSA. The variable domain in full, with the rest retrieved from reference TRBV7-2 and TRBJ2-7, is GAGVSQSPSNKVTEKGKDVELRCDPISGHTALYWYRQSLGQGLEFLIYFQGNSAPDKSGLPSDRFSAERTGGSVSTLTIQRTQQEDSAVYLCASSFGGRGRVGEEQYFGPGTRLTVT.

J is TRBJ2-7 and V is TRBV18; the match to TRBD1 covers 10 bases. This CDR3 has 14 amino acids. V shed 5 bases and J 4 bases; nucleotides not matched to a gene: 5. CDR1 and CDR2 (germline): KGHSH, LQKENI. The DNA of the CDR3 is TGTGCCAGCTCAAACCGGGACAGGGGTTACGAGCAGTACTTC. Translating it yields CASSNRDRGYEQYF.

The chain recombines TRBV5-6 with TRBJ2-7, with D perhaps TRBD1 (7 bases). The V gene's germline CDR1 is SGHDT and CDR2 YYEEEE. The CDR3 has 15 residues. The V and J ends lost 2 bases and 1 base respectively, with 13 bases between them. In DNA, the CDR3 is TGTGCCAGCAGCTTTTCCCCAGGGGGGTCCTACGAGCAGTACTTC. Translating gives CASSFSPGGSYEQYF.

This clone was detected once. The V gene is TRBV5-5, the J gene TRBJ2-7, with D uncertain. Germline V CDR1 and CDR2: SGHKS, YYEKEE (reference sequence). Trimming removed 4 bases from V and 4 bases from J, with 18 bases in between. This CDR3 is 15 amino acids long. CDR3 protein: CASSPNAHYSYEQYF. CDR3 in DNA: TGTGCCAGCAGCCCTAACGCTCACTACTCATACGAGCAGTACTTC.

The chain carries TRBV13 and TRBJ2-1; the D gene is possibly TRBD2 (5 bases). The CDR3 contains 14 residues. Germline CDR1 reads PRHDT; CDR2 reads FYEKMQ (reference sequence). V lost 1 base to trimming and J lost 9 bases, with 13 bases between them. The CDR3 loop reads CASSLVASTAEQFF. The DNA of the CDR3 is TGTGCCAGCAGCTTAGTCGCTAGCACGGCTGAGCAGTTCTTC.

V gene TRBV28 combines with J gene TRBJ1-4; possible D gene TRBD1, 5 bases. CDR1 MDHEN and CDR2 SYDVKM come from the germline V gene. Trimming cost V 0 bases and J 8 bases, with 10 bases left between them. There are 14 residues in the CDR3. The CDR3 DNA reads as TGTGCCAGCAGTTTATGGGCCAGGGCGGAAAAACTGTTTTTT. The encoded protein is CASSLWARAEKLFF.

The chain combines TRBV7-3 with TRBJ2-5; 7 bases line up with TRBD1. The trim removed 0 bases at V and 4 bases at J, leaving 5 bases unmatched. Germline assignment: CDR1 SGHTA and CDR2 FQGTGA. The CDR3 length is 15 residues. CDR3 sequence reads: CASSLTGGRGETQYF. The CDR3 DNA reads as TGTGCCAGCAGCTTAACAGGGGGCAGGGGAGAGACCCAGTACTTC.

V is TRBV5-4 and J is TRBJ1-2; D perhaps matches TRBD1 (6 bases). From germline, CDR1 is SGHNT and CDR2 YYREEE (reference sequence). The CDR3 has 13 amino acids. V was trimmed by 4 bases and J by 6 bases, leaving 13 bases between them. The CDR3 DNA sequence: TGTGCCAGCAGCCGGACAGCTTTCGATGGCTACACCTTC. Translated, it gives CASSRTAFDGYTF. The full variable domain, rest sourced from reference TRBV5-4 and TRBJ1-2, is ETGVTQSPTHLIKTRGQQVTLRCSSQSGHNTVSWYQQALGQGPQFIFQYYREEENGRGNFPPRFSGLQFPNYSSELNVNALELDDSALYLCASSRTAFDGYTFGSGTRLTVV.

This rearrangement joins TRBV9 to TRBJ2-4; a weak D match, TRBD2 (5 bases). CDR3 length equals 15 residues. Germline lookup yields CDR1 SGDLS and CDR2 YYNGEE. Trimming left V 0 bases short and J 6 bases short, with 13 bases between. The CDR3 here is CASSVAPGRGNIQYF. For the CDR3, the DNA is TGTGCCAGCAGCGTAGCCCCAGGCCGGGGAAACATTCAGTACTTC.

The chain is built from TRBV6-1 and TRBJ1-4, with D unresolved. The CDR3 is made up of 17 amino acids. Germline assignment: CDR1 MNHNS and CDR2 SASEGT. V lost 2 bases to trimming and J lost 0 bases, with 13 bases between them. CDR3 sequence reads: CASSERRGGTTNEKLFF. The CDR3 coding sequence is TGTGCCAGCAGTGAACGCCGAGGCGGGACAACTAATGAAAAACTGTTTTTT.

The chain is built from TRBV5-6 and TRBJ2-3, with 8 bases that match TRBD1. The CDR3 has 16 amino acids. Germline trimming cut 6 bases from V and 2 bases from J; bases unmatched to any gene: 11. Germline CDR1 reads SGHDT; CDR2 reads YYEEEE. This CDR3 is CASNVGQGLITDTQYF. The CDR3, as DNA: TGTGCCAGCAACGTCGGACAGGGTCTGATCACAGATACGCAGTATTTT.

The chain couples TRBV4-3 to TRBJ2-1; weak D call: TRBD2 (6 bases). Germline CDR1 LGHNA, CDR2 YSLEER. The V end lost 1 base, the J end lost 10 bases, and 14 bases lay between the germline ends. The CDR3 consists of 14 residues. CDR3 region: CASSQGPSREEQFF. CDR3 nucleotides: TGCGCCAGCAGCCAAGGCCCCTCCCGGGAGGAGCAGTTCTTC.

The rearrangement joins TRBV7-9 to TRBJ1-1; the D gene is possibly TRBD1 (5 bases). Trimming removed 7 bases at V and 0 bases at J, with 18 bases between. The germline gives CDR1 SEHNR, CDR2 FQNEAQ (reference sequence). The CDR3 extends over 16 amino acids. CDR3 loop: CASKGQGWPMNTEAFF. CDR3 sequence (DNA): TGTGCCAGCAAAGGGCAGGGATGGCCCATGAACACTGAAGCTTTCTTT.